The T cell receptor beta chain under discussion was sequenced for a study of blood T cell repertoires in COVID-19. Per the original methods: Reference gene primer amplification gave estimated nucleated cell counts. Sequencing was performed with immunoSEQ multiplex PCR; in TCRdb, only in-frame clones are kept and a portion is missing. That table is the source of V, J and clone size, and D and trimming were worked out from the DNA. The repertoire holds more than 200,000 clones, 84% seen once, with about 2% in the top ten. The germline CDR1 and CDR2 sequences are SGDLS and YYNGEE. There are 15 residues in the CDR3. V was clipped by 0 bases and J by 4 bases, with 13 bases between them. Study members were between 18 and 89 years old and lived in 20 to 30 US regions. Assignments of participants to cohorts depended upon their own reported clinical history.

V usage is TRBV9 and J usage is TRBJ1-2; tentative D call: TRBD1 (5 bases). The sequenced material came from PBMCs or T cells enriched from blood (not recorded which). The receptor was derived from a man in his 60s who had recovered from COVID-19. The CDR3 DNA is TGTGCCAGCAGCGTAGACGGCAGGGATGCCTATGGCTACACCTTC. It specifies CASSVDGRDAYGYTF.